The clone carrying this TCR beta chain turned up a few times. The antigen remains unidentified. The sample belongs to a study of T-cell memory formation after mild COVID-19. Study as a whole: Clusters were largely donor specific.

Study-level points and caveats: Chiefly within CM and EM were the contracting CD4+ clones; CD8+ ones were within EMRA. Certain responding clones were present in pre-infection memory, suggesting participation of cross-reactive memory.

TCRdb re-called the 5' RACE reads with MiXCR, one entry per CDR3 protein. The sample lists fewer than 650,000 distinct CDR3 sequences, 20% to 25% occurring once. The CDR3 has 15 amino acids. CDR1 is MNHEY and CDR2 is SVGEGT in the germline V gene. V dropped 5 bases and J dropped 1 base, with 13 bases sitting between them. The chain couples TRBV6-2 or TRBV6-3 to TRBJ2-3, with unresolved D. Source material: PBMCs or a T cell subset sorted from them (not recorded which). This clonotype was obtained from an adult woman who had mild COVID-19 (a few samples of this study predate the infection). Cell type and time point are not known. The CDR3 DNA is TGTGCCAGCAGTGACGGGTCCAGCGGCACAGATACGCAGTATTTT. This sequence encodes CASSDGSSGTDTQYF.